This T cell receptor beta chain was retrieved from a study of blood T cells in healthy people across ages. Findings and limits, study-wide: As naive T cell percentage varied, TCR beta diversity correlated strongly with it.

A second 7 to 11 cycle PCR used barcoded and J-beta primers. TCRdb analysed the 5' RACE reads with MiXCR anew, one entry per CDR3 protein. This sample has roughly 680,000 distinct CDR3 sequences; under 65% occur once, and the top ten carry about 13%. Looked up from germline, CDR1 is MDHEN and CDR2 is SYDVKM. The CDR3 covers 15 residues. With V trimmed by 6 bases and J by 0 bases, 8 bases remained unmatched. Notes on this clonotype: What it binds is not known.

This clonotype was sampled from a woman older than 75 in good health. The sample was blood. The chain has TRBV28 and TRBJ2-7; TRBD1 agrees at 7 bases. CDR3 sequence: CASRAGQVLSYEQYF. The CDR3 nucleotides are TGTGCCAGCAGAGCTGGACAGGTACTCTCCTACGAGCAGTACTTC.